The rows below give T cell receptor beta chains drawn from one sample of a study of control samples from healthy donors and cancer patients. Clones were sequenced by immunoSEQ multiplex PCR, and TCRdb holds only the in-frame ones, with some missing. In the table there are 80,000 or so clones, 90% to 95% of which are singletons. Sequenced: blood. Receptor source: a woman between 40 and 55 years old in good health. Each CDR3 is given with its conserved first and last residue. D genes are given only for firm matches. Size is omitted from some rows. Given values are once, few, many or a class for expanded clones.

CDR3 protein: CASSEYASSYNSPLHF
CDR3 DNA: TGTGCCAGCAGTGAATACGCGAGCTCCTATAATTCACCCCTCCACTTT
clone size: .
V gene: TRBV2
D gene: .
J gene: TRBJ1-6

CDR3 protein: CATEGGNIQYF
CDR3 DNA: TGTGCCACCGAAGGGGGAAACATTCAGTACTTC
clone size: .
V gene: TRBV27
D gene: .
J gene: TRBJ2-4

CDR3 protein: CASSESGASDTQYF
CDR3 DNA: TGTGCCAGCAGCGAAAGCGGAGCTTCAGATACGCAGTATTTT
clone size: once
V gene: TRBV7-2
D gene: .
J gene: TRBJ2-3

CDR3 protein: CASSVERSTDTQYF
CDR3 DNA: TGTGCCAGCAGCGTAGAGCGGAGCACAGATACGCAGTATTTT
clone size: few
V gene: TRBV9
D gene: .
J gene: TRBJ2-3

CDR3 protein: CASSYSGSGASDTQYF
CDR3 DNA: TGTGCCAGCAGTTACTCGGGTAGCGGAGCCTCAGATACGCAGTATTTT
clone size: .
V gene: TRBV6-2/TRBV6-3
D gene: .
J gene: TRBJ2-3

CDR3 protein: CASSPLKGWRVSSYNEQFF
CDR3 DNA: TGTGCCAGCAGTCCCCTAAAGGGCTGGCGGGTCAGCTCCTACAATGAGCAGTTCTTC
clone size: .
V gene: TRBV2
D gene: .
J gene: TRBJ2-1

CDR3 protein: CASSARDRGQNQPQHF
CDR3 DNA: TGTGCCAGCAGCGCCCGGGACAGGGGACAGAATCAGCCCCAGCATTTT
clone size: .
V gene: TRBV3-1/TRBV3-2
D gene: TRBD1
J gene: TRBJ1-5

CDR3 protein: CASHTGGWEAFF
CDR3 DNA: TGTGCCAGCCACACAGGGGGCTGGGAAGCTTTCTTT
clone size: .
V gene: TRBV2
D gene: TRBD1
J gene: TRBJ1-1

CDR3 protein: CSVEGDLWTEAFF
CDR3 DNA: TGCAGCGTTGAAGGGGACCTTTGGACTGAAGCTTTCTTT
clone size: .
V gene: TRBV29-1
D gene: .
J gene: TRBJ1-1

CDR3 protein: CASSESGHRNYGYTF
CDR3 DNA: TGTGCCAGCAGTGAATCGGGCCACAGGAACTATGGCTACACCTTC
clone size: .
V gene: TRBV25-1
D gene: .
J gene: TRBJ1-2

CDR3 protein: CAWSTQGGDYGYTF
CDR3 DNA: TGTGCCTGGAGTACCCAGGGGGGCGACTATGGCTACACCTTC
clone size: .
V gene: TRBV30
D gene: TRBD1
J gene: TRBJ1-2

CDR3 protein: CASSLGGTGFNSPLHF
CDR3 DNA: TGTGCCAGCAGCTTGGGCGGGACAGGCTTTAATTCACCCCTCCACTTT
clone size: .
V gene: TRBV5-4
D gene: TRBD1
J gene: TRBJ1-6

CDR3 protein: CASSLGDNRNEQYF
CDR3 DNA: TGTGCCAGCAGTTTAGGGGACAACCGGAACGAGCAGTACTTC
clone size: once
V gene: TRBV27
D gene: .
J gene: TRBJ2-7

CDR3 protein: CASSRVPFYEQYF
CDR3 DNA: TGTGCCAGCAGCCGGGTTCCCTTCTACGAGCAGTACTTC
clone size: .
V gene: TRBV5-4
D gene: .
J gene: TRBJ2-7

CDR3 protein: CASRPPPGSGNTIYF
CDR3 DNA: TGTGCCAGCAGGCCTCCCCCCGGGAGTGGAAACACCATATATTTT
clone size: .
V gene: TRBV6-6
D gene: .
J gene: TRBJ1-3

CDR3 protein: CASSPRFVSGGPLDTGELFF
CDR3 DNA: TGTGCCAGCAGCCCCCGGTTCGTGTCAGGGGGCCCCCTGGACACCGGGGAGCTGTTTTTT
clone size: .
V gene: TRBV5-4
D gene: TRBD1
J gene: TRBJ2-2

CDR3 protein: CASSSGGGLTEAFF
CDR3 DNA: TGTGCCAGCAGCTCAGGCGGAGGGTTGACTGAAGCTTTCTTT
clone size: .
V gene: TRBV11-2
D gene: .
J gene: TRBJ1-1

CDR3 protein: CASSLFGGATNEKLFF
CDR3 DNA: TGTGCCAGCAGCTTATTCGGCGGGGCAACTAATGAAAAACTGTTTTTT
clone size: .
V gene: TRBV7-2
D gene: .
J gene: TRBJ1-4

CDR3 protein: CASSPGTGGTQPQHF
CDR3 DNA: TGTGCCAGCTCACCCGGGACAGGGGGCACTCAGCCCCAGCATTTT
clone size: .
V gene: TRBV18
D gene: TRBD1
J gene: TRBJ1-5

CDR3 protein: CASRPGGKDTEAFF
CDR3 DNA: TGTGCCAGTAGACCAGGGGGCAAGGACACTGAAGCTTTCTTT
clone size: .
V gene: TRBV19
D gene: TRBD1
J gene: TRBJ1-1

CDR3 protein: CASSTSGSNTGELFF
CDR3 DNA: TGTGCCAGCTCGACAAGCGGGAGTAACACCGGGGAGCTGTTTTTT
clone size: once
V gene: TRBV18
D gene: TRBD2
J gene: TRBJ2-2

CDR3 protein: CASSVVPGTSSYEQYF
CDR3 DNA: TGTGCCAGCAGCGTAGTCCCCGGGACATCTTCCTACGAGCAGTACTTC
clone size: .
V gene: TRBV9
D gene: .
J gene: TRBJ2-7

CDR3 protein: CSVERDSQETQYF
CDR3 DNA: TGCAGCGTTGAAAGGGACTCCCAAGAGACCCAGTACTTC
clone size: once
V gene: TRBV29-1
D gene: .
J gene: TRBJ2-5

CDR3 protein: CATSLGTQGVGEKLFF
CDR3 DNA: TGTGCCACCAGCCTTGGAACCCAGGGTGTGGGTGAAAAACTGTTTTTT
clone size: .
V gene: TRBV15
D gene: .
J gene: TRBJ1-4

CDR3 protein: CASTLGVLTDTQYF
CDR3 DNA: TGTGCCAGCACCCTAGGGGTCCTAACAGATACGCAGTATTTT
clone size: .
V gene: TRBV5-4
D gene: .
J gene: TRBJ2-3

CDR3 protein: CSVEAGGLGQYF
CDR3 DNA: TGCAGCGTTGAAGCGGGGGGGCTTGGGCAGTACTTC
clone size: .
V gene: TRBV29-1
D gene: TRBD2
J gene: TRBJ2-7

CDR3 protein: CASSATGIGNTIYF
CDR3 DNA: TGTGCCAGCAGCGCCACCGGGATTGGAAACACCATATATTTT
clone size: .
V gene: TRBV9
D gene: .
J gene: TRBJ1-3

CDR3 protein: CATSNNPNSMNTEAFF
CDR3 DNA: TGTGCCACCAGCAACAATCCGAACTCCATGAACACTGAAGCTTTCTTT
clone size: once
V gene: TRBV15
D gene: .
J gene: TRBJ1-1

CDR3 protein: CASSPTGVGGYTF
CDR3 DNA: TGTGCCAGCAGCCCAACAGGGGTCGGCGGCTACACCTTC
clone size: .
V gene: TRBV27
D gene: TRBD1
J gene: TRBJ1-2

CDR3 protein: CASSDSIGNTGELFF
CDR3 DNA: TGTGCCAGCAGTGACTCGATAGGGAACACCGGGGAGCTGTTTTTT
clone size: .
V gene: TRBV6-4
D gene: .
J gene: TRBJ2-2

CDR3 protein: CASSTPAGLSYEQYF
CDR3 DNA: TGTGCCAGTAGTACCCCGGCAGGGCTTTCCTACGAGCAGTACTTC
clone size: .
V gene: TRBV19
D gene: .
J gene: TRBJ2-7

CDR3 protein: CAWSAQGLGKNEQFF
CDR3 DNA: TGTGCCTGGAGTGCCCAAGGTTTAGGGAAGAATGAGCAGTTCTTC
clone size: .
V gene: TRBV30
D gene: .
J gene: TRBJ2-1

CDR3 protein: CASSPRAGGYHEQYF
CDR3 DNA: TGTGCCAGCTCCCCCCGGGCAGGGGGCTACCACGAGCAGTACTTC
clone size: .
V gene: TRBV2
D gene: TRBD1
J gene: TRBJ2-7

CDR3 protein: CAWSLQGNKGYTF
CDR3 DNA: TGTGCCTGGAGTTTGCAGGGGAATAAGGGCTACACCTTC
clone size: .
V gene: TRBV30
D gene: .
J gene: TRBJ1-2

CDR3 protein: CASSRGGNEQYF
CDR3 DNA: TGTGCCAGCAGCCGTGGGGGAAACGAGCAGTACTTC
clone size: once
V gene: TRBV5-6
D gene: .
J gene: TRBJ2-7